This T cell receptor (beta chain) appears in the sequencing data of a study of T cell responses to AZD1222 COVID-19 vaccine. Repertoires were generated with immunoSEQ multiplex PCR, while TCRdb's copy carries only in-frame clones and drops some. The top ten clones hold roughly 1.1% of a sample with about 45,000 clones, 85% to 90% of them seen once. This clone was detected once. The antigen remains undetermined. The analysis combined second doses at about 4 or about 12 weeks. V lost 5 bases, J lost 5 bases, and 19 bases lay in between. Per germline, CDR1 SEHNR and CDR2 FQNEAQ (reference sequence). This CDR3 is 15 amino acids long. Regarding the study as a whole: In all cases, repertoires were sampled only after the peak T cell response. Clonal diversity was possibly underestimated, and the donors were mostly white British, with more females. Targets within unmutated variant regions were reportedly found for nearly half of spike-specific TCRs.

This specimen consisted of peripheral blood, obtained 28 days after the second AZD1222 dose. The V gene is TRBV7-9, the J gene TRBJ2-7; the D is unclear. The sequence came from an adult who received the AZD1222 COVID-19 vaccine. The CDR3 nucleotides read TGTGCCAGCAGCCACATCCCCAGTCCCCCTCACGAGCAGTACTTC. Translated, it gives CASSHIPSPPHEQYF.